These 21 T cell receptor beta chains were sequenced from one sample in a study of cytomegalovirus exposure and HLA in healthy donors. The PCR employed 60 Vbeta primers together with 13 Jbeta primers. Assay: immunoSEQ multiplex PCR; the TCRdb copy retains only in-frame clones and omits some. The table lists some 56,000 clones, around 80% of them singletons. Material for sequencing was PBMCs. All receptors come from a man in his fifties or sixties in good health and CMV-seronegative.

The rearrangement joins TRBV11-1 to TRBJ2-2; TRBD1 agrees at 7 bases. Germline V gene sequence: CDR1 SGHAT, CDR2 FQDESV (reference sequence). This CDR3 region has 14 residues. V trimming: 6 bases; J trimming: 3 bases; junction bases outside the gene matches: 4. CDR3 DNA: TGTGCCAGCAGTCGGGACAGTTACACCGGGGAGCTGTTTTTT. It specifies CASSRDSYTGELFF.

The chain joins TRBV6-1 to TRBJ2-1; D might be TRBD1 (5 bases). CDR1 and CDR2 (germline): MNHNS, SASEGT. The germline V and J ends were trimmed by 5 bases and 8 bases, with 19 bases remaining between them. The CDR3 runs to 15 residues. CDR3 sequence reads: CASSHTSFPRDEQFF. The CDR3 DNA is TGTGCCAGCAGTCACACTTCATTCCCCAGGGATGAGCAGTTCTTC.

This clone showed up just once. The junction does not match germline at one end; this may be a read error. The chain employs TRBV7-2 and TRBJ1-1; D ambiguous. Germline V lookup: CDR1 SGHTA, CDR2 FQGNSA. This CDR3 contains 14 residues. CDR3 sequence (DNA): TGTGCCGGCAGCTTGGGCAGGTCGAACACTGAAGCTTTCTTT. Protein sequence: CAGSLGRSNTEAFF.

As concerns this clone: The junction departs from germline at one end; a sequencing error may be responsible. This chain uses TRBV5-1 with TRBJ2-1; possible D gene TRBD2, 5 bases. Germline V gene lookup returns CDR1 SGHRS and CDR2 YFSETQ. The CDR3 has 19 residues. Here the CDR3 DNA reads TGCGCCAGCACCTTGGGCCTGGGAAGGAGCGAGGGAATCTACAATGAGCAGTTCTTC. Protein product: CASTLGLGRSEGIYNEQFF. Complete variable domain (other parts from reference TRBV5-1 and TRBJ2-1): KAGVTQTPRYLIKTRGQQVTLSCSPISGHRSVSWYQQTPGQGLQFLFEYFSETQRNKGNFPGRFSGRQFSNSRSEMNVSTLELGDSALYLCASTLGLGRSEGIYNEQFFGPGTRLTVL.

The rearrangement uses TRBV7-9 and TRBJ2-1; 13 positions match TRBD2. Germline CDR1 is SEHNR and CDR2 is FQNEAQ (reference sequence). J gave up 5 bases and V 5 bases, and 3 bases lay outside the gene matches. This CDR3 is built from 15 residues. CDR3 protein: CASSLGLAGDNEQFF. CDR3 DNA: TGTGCCAGCAGCCTAGGACTAGCGGGGGACAATGAGCAGTTCTTC.

The rearrangement uses TRBV6-6 and TRBJ1-4; D perhaps matches TRBD1 (6 bases). Trimming pared 6 bases from V and 7 bases from J, leaving 15 bases between. The germline gives CDR1 MNHNY, CDR2 SVGAGI (reference sequence). The CDR3 length is 14 residues. CDR3 DNA sequence: TGTGCCAGCAGAGAAGGGGGGGCGGGTGAAAAACTGTTTTTT. The encoded protein is CASREGGAGEKLFF.

V usage is TRBV11-2 and J usage is TRBJ2-5, with 10 bases matching TRBD1. CDR3 length equals 14 residues. Germline V gene lookup returns CDR1 SGHAT and CDR2 FQNNGV. Trimming took 5 bases from V and 5 from J; bases not matched to a gene: 5. The CDR3 loop is CASSPRGQGETQYF. CDR3 coding DNA: TGTGCCAGCAGCCCACGGGGACAGGGGGAGACCCAGTACTTC.

The chain links TRBV28 to TRBJ1-6, with D perhaps matching TRBD1 (5 bases). V shed 5 bases and J shed 7 bases, with 12 bases lying between them. Germline V CDR1 and CDR2: MDHEN, SYDVKM. The CDR3 is 14 residues long. The chain's CDR3 is CASSPGAGNSPLHF. For the CDR3, the DNA is TGTGCCAGCAGTCCGGGAGCAGGGAATTCACCCCTCCACTTT.

This chain joins TRBV7-9 and TRBJ2-2, with 16 bases fitting TRBD2. CDR1 is SEHNR, CDR2 FQNEAQ, per germline (reference sequence). CDR3 length: 18 residues. The trim removed 4 bases at V and 2 bases at J, leaving 4 bases unmatched. The CDR3, as DNA: TGTGCCAGCAGCTCCGGGACTAGCGGGGGGGCCAACACCGGGGAGCTGTTTTTT. Its protein product is CASSSGTSGGANTGELFF.

The CDR3 bases are TGTGCCAGCGGGGGGGGCACAGATACGCAGTATTTT. This gives the protein CASGGGTDTQYF. The chain joins TRBV9 to TRBJ2-3; 7 bases fit TRBD2. V lost 7 bases to trimming and J lost 1 base; unmatched junction nucleotides: 0. Germline CDR1 reads SGDLS; CDR2 reads YYNGEE. CDR3 length equals 12 residues.

The CDR3 nucleotides are TGTGCCAGCAGCCGACAGAATAATGAAAAACTGTTTTTT. Translated, it gives CASSRQNNEKLFF. The chain joins TRBV6-1 to TRBJ1-4; tentatively, D is TRBD1 (5 bases). Germline CDR1 is MNHNS and CDR2 is SASEGT. V lost 6 bases, J lost 4 bases, and 9 bases lay in between. This CDR3 has 13 amino acids.

This clone was seen a few times. The chain employs TRBV5-1 and TRBJ2-3; 12 bases map to TRBD2. Germline V lookup: CDR1 SGHRS, CDR2 YFSETQ. There are 17 residues in the CDR3. The V and J ends lost 2 bases and 4 bases, in that order; junction bases with no gene match: 8. The CDR3 loop reads CASSLLTSGGGADTQYF. As DNA, the CDR3 is TGCGCCAGCAGCTTACTGACTAGCGGGGGAGGTGCAGATACGCAGTATTTT. Looking up the rest from reference TRBV5-1 and TRBJ2-3 gives the full variable domain: KAGVTQTPRYLIKTRGQQVTLSCSPISGHRSVSWYQQTPGQGLQFLFEYFSETQRNKGNFPGRFSGRQFSNSRSEMNVSTLELGDSALYLCASSLLTSGGGADTQYFGPGTRLTVL.

The chain carries TRBV6-6 and TRBJ2-3; 8 bases are a match to TRBD2. V was clipped by 11 bases and J by 0 bases; unmatched bases: 7. This CDR3 contains 14 residues. Germline CDR1 and CDR2: MNHNY and SVGAGI (reference sequence). The CDR3 sequence is CASQKRGSTDTQYF. CDR3 DNA: TGTGCCTCCCAAAAGCGGGGGAGCACAGATACGCAGTATTTT.

This rearrangement joins TRBV9 to TRBJ2-3; tentatively, D is TRBD1 (6 bases). V was trimmed by 3 bases and J by 3 bases, leaving 11 bases between them. The CDR3 covers 14 residues. Germline values: CDR1 SGDLS, CDR2 YYNGEE. Here the CDR3 reads CASSAQGRTDTQYF. In nucleotides, the CDR3 is TGTGCCAGCAGCGCACAGGGACGGACAGATACGCAGTATTTT. Based on the CDR3 plus reference TRBV9 and TRBJ2-3, the full variable domain is DSGVTQTPKHLITATGQRVTLRCSPRSGDLSVYWYQQSLDQGLQFLIQYYNGEERAKGNILERFSAQQFPDLHSELNLSSLELGDSALYFCASSAQGRTDTQYFGPGTRLTVL.

In this sample, this clone turned up once. The J gene is TRBJ1-2, the V gene TRBV28, with D possibly TRBD1 on 6 matching bases. V was trimmed by 4 bases and J by 6 bases, leaving 18 bases between them. Germline V gene data show CDR1 as MDHEN and CDR2 as SYDVKM. The CDR3 is 15 amino acids. The CDR3 sequence is CASSSQGPEGHGYTF. CDR3 nucleotides: TGTGCCAGCAGTTCACAGGGCCCCGAGGGTCATGGCTACACCTTC.

The rearrangement uses TRBV11-3 and TRBJ1-1; 9 nucleotides agree with TRBD1. Trimming took 4 bases from V and 4 from J; bases not matched to a gene: 7. The CDR3 loop spans 15 amino acids. Germline CDR1 and CDR2: SGHNT and YENEEA. DNA for the CDR3: TGTGCCAGCAGCTCCGGGGGACAGGGAGGCACTGAAGCTTTCTTT. The encoded protein is CASSSGGQGGTEAFF.

The chain links TRBV18 to TRBJ1-1; D ambiguous. The V gene lost 3 bases and the J gene lost 1 base, with 12 bases spanning the gap. The CDR3 covers 15 residues. Germline V lookup: CDR1 KGHSH, CDR2 LQKENI. CDR3 in DNA: TGTGCCAGCTCACCGGTGAAGAGTTCGAACACTGAAGCTTTCTTT. Protein product: CASSPVKSSNTEAFF.

This clone was seen only once. J is TRBJ1-6 and V is TRBV19, with 10 bases fitting TRBD1. The CDR3 loop spans 16 amino acids. The trim removed 4 bases at V and 7 bases at J, leaving 7 bases unmatched. The V gene's germline CDR1 is LNHDA and CDR2 SQIVND (reference sequence). The CDR3 region has the DNA TGTGCCAGTAGTACCAGGGACAGGGGAGAAAATTCACCCCTCCACTTT. The encoded protein is CASSTRDRGENSPLHF.

The V gene is TRBV27, the J gene TRBJ1-5, with D maybe TRBD1 (5 bases). This CDR3 comprises 15 residues. V was cut by 4 bases and J by 5 bases, with 15 bases left in between. From germline, CDR1 is MNHEY and CDR2 SMNVEV (reference sequence). CDR3 bases: TGTGCCAGCAGTTCCCAGGGATGGGGCGATCAGCCCCAGCATTTT. It is translated as CASSSQGWGDQPQHF.

The genes are TRBV5-1 and TRBJ2-3, with a weak D call TRBD2 (5 bases). With 0 bases removed from V and 3 bases from J, the gap between germline ends came to 14 bases. This CDR3 region has 16 residues. Germline V gene lookup returns CDR1 SGHRS and CDR2 YFSETQ. CDR3 sequence reads: CASSLGELPSTDTQYF. CDR3 sequence (DNA): TGCGCCAGCAGCTTGGGGGAGCTCCCGTCGACAGATACGCAGTATTTT.

This clone was counted only a few times. The chain links TRBV19 to TRBJ2-7, with 8 positions matching TRBD2. Germline V gives CDR1 LNHDA, CDR2 SQIVND (reference sequence). Trimming at V came to 9 bases and at J to 3 bases, leaving 7 bases not matched to a gene. The CDR3 runs 13 residues. The CDR3 sequence: CASSRGGNYEQYF. The CDR3 nucleotides are TGTGCCAGCTCACGGGGGGGGAACTACGAGCAGTACTTC.